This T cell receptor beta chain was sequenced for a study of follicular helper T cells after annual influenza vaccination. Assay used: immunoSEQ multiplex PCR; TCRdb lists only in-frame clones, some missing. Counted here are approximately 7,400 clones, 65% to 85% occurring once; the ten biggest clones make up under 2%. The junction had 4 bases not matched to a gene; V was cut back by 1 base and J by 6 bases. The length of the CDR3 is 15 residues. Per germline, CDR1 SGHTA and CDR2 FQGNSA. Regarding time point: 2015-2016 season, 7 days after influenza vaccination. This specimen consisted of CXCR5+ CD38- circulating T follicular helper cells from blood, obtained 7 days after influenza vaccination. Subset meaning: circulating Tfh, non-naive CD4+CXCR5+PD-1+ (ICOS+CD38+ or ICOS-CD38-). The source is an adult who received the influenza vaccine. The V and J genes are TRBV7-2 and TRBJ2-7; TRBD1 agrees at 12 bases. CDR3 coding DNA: TGTGCCAGCAGCTTAGGACGGGACAGGGGGCGCGAGCAGTACTTC. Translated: CASSLGRDRGREQYF.